This T cell receptor beta chain was sequenced in a study of identical twins. Study findings and constraints: Conclusions were drawn cross-sectionally by statistical analysis, without following the same donors.

A few counts support this clonotype. Its antigen is unidentified. TCRdb re-analysed the 5' RACE reads in MiXCR, keeping a single row per CDR3 protein. The sample has about 700,000 distinct CDR3 sequences; around 8.6% are singletons. These data are also associated with another study on yellow fever vaccine responses in identical twins.

The receptor was isolated from a young woman in good health. Sequencing was done on a sample of PBMCs.

CDR3 region: CAWTLPGGQPQHF. DNA of the CDR3: TGTGCCTGGACCCTCCCGGGAGGTCAGCCCCAGCATTTT. The V gene is TRBV30, the J gene TRBJ1-5, with unresolved D. Trimming pared 4 bases from V and 6 bases from J, leaving 13 bases between. Germline assignment: CDR1 GTSNPN and CDR2 SVGIG (reference sequence). This CDR3 spans 13 amino acids.